This TCR beta chain stems from a study of cytomegalovirus exposure and HLA in healthy donors. About the research overall: Unique TCRs numbering about 85 million, obtained from HLA-typed donors, made up an early data release. Regarding the study as a whole: Evidence from a later analysis indicated that most CMV-associated TCR beta chains looked HLA-restricted. There was a cluster of highly shared sequence variants that was likely a sequencing artifact.

V was pared by 5 bases and J by 9 bases, with 14 bases between. CDR1 GTSNPN and CDR2 SVGIG come from the germline V gene (reference sequence). The CDR3 spans 12 residues. Each donor's status was that of a healthy bone marrow donor. With regard to this clone: What it binds is not known.

The PCR had 60 Vbeta and 13 Jbeta primers. Sequencing used immunoSEQ multiplex PCR; TCRdb keeps in-frame clones, though not all of them. The sample records about 200,000 clones, around four fifths being singletons. The chain is built from TRBV30 and TRBJ2-1, with D hard to call. This TCR derives from a middle-aged woman in good health and CMV-seronegative. The sequenced sample was PBMCs. CDR3 coding DNA: TGTGCCTGGTCCCGAACTGAACGTGAGCAGTTCTTC. It translates to CAWSRTEREQFF.